A single sample is the source of the 7 T cell receptor beta chains below, sequenced in a study of T cells in Graves' hyperthyroidism and ophthalmopathy. RNA transcripts served as the template for amplifying TCR beta CDR3 regions. HTBI primers drove first-round RT-PCR of the TCR CDR3. TCRdb called the multiplex PCR reads again in MiXCR, with one record for every CDR3 protein. The table lists more than 450,000 distinct CDR3 sequences, 12% to 15% of them singletons. The specimen sequenced was blood. The receptors were sampled from a woman between 35 and 50 years old with Graves' hyperthyroidism.

This clonotype appeared many times. The V gene is TRBV3-1, the J gene TRBJ1-1; D not resolved. The CDR3 runs 15 residues. Germline V gene data show CDR1 as LGHDT and CDR2 as YNNKEL (reference sequence). V was shortened by 0 bases and J by 1 base, with 9 bases between the two germline ends. The CDR3 is CASSQDLVGNTEAFF. The DNA for the CDR3 is TGTGCCAGCAGCCAAGATCTAGTCGGGAACACTGAAGCTTTCTTT.

This clonotype was counted ten times or more. V and J are TRBV11-3 and TRBJ2-3, with TRBD2 matching over 10 bases. The ends lost 4 bases at V and 5 bases at J; junction bases unmatched: 6. The germline V gene has CDR1 SGHNT and CDR2 YENEEA. This CDR3 spans 15 amino acids. The CDR3 sequence: CASSSASGRGDTQYF. The CDR3 coding sequence is TGTGCCAGCAGCTCAGCTAGCGGGAGAGGAGATACGCAGTATTTT.

V gene TRBV25-1 combines with J gene TRBJ1-1; 7 bases fit TRBD1. V shed 3 bases, J shed 10 bases, and the junction held 17 bases outside the gene matches. CDR3 length: 16 residues. Germline lookup yields CDR1 MGHDK and CDR2 SYGVNS. The CDR3 reads CASSESPGQPGMGAFF. CDR3 in DNA: TGTGCCAGCAGTGAGAGCCCGGGACAGCCCGGAATGGGAGCTTTCTTT. Using reference TRBV25-1 and TRBJ1-1 for the parts outside the CDR3, the full variable domain is EADIYQTPRYLVIGTGKKITLECSQTMGHDKMYWYQQDPGMELHLIHYSYGVNSTEKGDLSSESTVSRIRTEHFPLTLESARPSHTSQYLCASSESPGQPGMGAFFGQGTRLTVV.

For this clonotype: A read error may be the cause here, since a much bigger clone is one base away. The DNA of the CDR3 is TGTGCCATCAGTGAGGGGACTAGCGGGGAGGAGCAGTACTTC. Amino acid sequence: CAISEGTSGEEQYF. The chain recombines TRBV10-3 with TRBJ2-7, with TRBD2 identical over 13 bases. V trimming: 2 bases; J trimming: 7 bases; junction bases outside the gene matches: 2. This CDR3 contains 14 residues. Germline V gene sequence: CDR1 ENHRY, CDR2 SYGVKD.

This clonotype was counted at least ten times. The V gene is TRBV20-1, the J gene TRBJ2-7; the D is unclear. CDR1 DFQATT and CDR2 SNEGSKA come from the germline V gene (reference sequence). V shed 6 bases and J shed 3 bases, with 18 bases lying between them. The CDR3 loop spans 14 amino acids. The CDR3 DNA reads as TGCAGTGCCACGTCTCTTAGCCGGGTCTACGAGCAGTACTTC. It translates to CSATSLSRVYEQYF.

This clonotype was recorded many times. This sequence joins TRBV19 and TRBJ1-2; D perhaps matches TRBD1 (6 bases). Per germline, CDR1 LNHDA and CDR2 SQIVND (reference sequence). The V end lost 8 bases, the J end lost 6 bases, and 19 bases lay between the germline ends. The CDR3 has 14 amino acids. This CDR3 is CASQAGAAWDGYTF. DNA for the CDR3: TGTGCCAGTCAGGCGGGGGCCGCTTGGGATGGCTACACCTTC.

This clonotype has at least ten counts. The V gene is TRBV12-3 or TRBV12-4, the J gene TRBJ1-5, with D unclear. V lost 2 bases, J lost 4 bases, and 9 bases lay in between. This CDR3 comprises 14 residues. The CDR3 region has the DNA TGTGCCAGCAGTTTAATGGGTAGTAATCAGCCCCAGCATTTT. It is translated as CASSLMGSNQPQHF.